This T cell receptor beta chain comes out of a study of vaccination and CD4 T cells after COVID-19. Background on the study: Post-COVID draws followed diagnosis by a median around 100 days (range 35 to 161). Study-wide results and limits: Median SARS-CoV-2-reactive clonotype numbers went up from approximately 21 to 38, but not significantly.

This sample's treatment: roughly 10-day PBMC culture with coronavirus spike peptide pools or control peptides (ViraFEST assay). ViraFEST enlarged antigen-specific T cell populations with peptide pools and afterwards sequenced TCRs. This clonotype rates as medium-sized. The antigen remains unidentified. Germline V gene sequence: CDR1 MNHEY, CDR2 SMNVEV (reference sequence). The V end was cut by 1 base, the J end by 6 bases, with 10 bases between. The CDR3 spans 14 residues. The Oncomine TCR Beta short-read assay was applied to DNA of cultured CD4+ T cells. A single record per CDR3 protein comes from TCRdb applying MiXCR to the PCR reads. Among 10,000 to 12,000 distinct CDR3 sequences listed, about 28% were seen once.

The sample taken for sequencing was CD4+ T cells from blood, cultured in vitro. The V call is TRBV27, the J call TRBJ1-5; maybe TRBD1 (5 bases). The sequence derives from a human donor who had recovered from COVID-19. DNA of the CDR3: TGTGCCAGCAGTTTATGGGGGAATGGTCAGCCCCAGCATTTT. It yields the protein CASSLWGNGQPQHF.